The 24 T cell receptor beta chains in this list originate from one sample, sequenced in a study of blood T cell repertoires in COVID-19. Here immunoSEQ multiplex PCR was the method, and the copy in TCRdb shows in-frame clones only, minus some. Of around 140,000 clones listed, 80% to 90% are singletons. Source material: peripheral blood. The origin of the receptors is a man aged 50 to 59 with active COVID-19.

The chain employs TRBV7-8 and TRBJ1-6; D unclear. Germline CDR1 is SGHVS and CDR2 is FQNEAQ. Deletions cut 0 bases from V and 7 bases from J, with 7 bases between. There are 14 residues in the CDR3. The CDR3 DNA reads as TGTGCCAGCAGCTTAGCGCGTGTCAATTCACCCCTCCACTTT. As protein: CASSLARVNSPLHF.

The V and J genes are TRBV6-5 and TRBJ2-3, with TRBD1 matching 7 bases. CDR3 length equals 14 residues. CDR1 and CDR2 (germline): MNHEY, SVGAGI. The junction had 4 bases not matched to a gene; V was cut back by 0 bases and J by 7 bases. CDR3 amino acids: CASSYSKGAYTQYF. In DNA, the CDR3 is TGTGCCAGCAGTTACTCGAAGGGGGCATATACGCAGTATTTT.

The chain employs TRBV7-8 and TRBJ2-7; TRBD1 agrees at 9 bases. The length of the CDR3 is 16 residues. V lost 5 bases and J lost 2; bases outside the gene matches: 10. Germline V gene data show CDR1 as SGHVS and CDR2 as FQNEAQ. CDR3 protein: CASSRVGGTGTYEQYF. As DNA, the CDR3 is TGTGCCAGCAGCCGAGTGGGGGGGACAGGGACCTACGAGCAGTACTTC.

This clone was recorded a few times. The chain has TRBV4-1 and TRBJ2-3, with a tentative D call TRBD1 (5 bases). The CDR3 covers 16 residues. The germline gives CDR1 MGHRA, CDR2 YSYEKL. Deletions cut 1 base from V and 4 bases from J, with 15 bases between. CDR3 sequence reads: CASSQVGRERADTQYF. In DNA form, the CDR3 reads TGCGCCAGCAGCCAAGTTGGCAGGGAACGAGCAGATACGCAGTATTTT.

This chain joins TRBV18 and TRBJ2-7; the match to TRBD2 covers 8 bases. Germline lookup yields CDR1 KGHSH and CDR2 LQKENI. The CDR3 covers 16 residues. The V segment lost 6 bases and the J segment 5 bases; nucleotides outside the gene matches: 15. The CDR3 sequence: CASSRSGNLLGDEQYF. The DNA of the CDR3 is TGTGCCAGCTCGCGTAGCGGGAACCTCCTGGGGGACGAGCAGTACTTC.

The chain couples TRBV15 to TRBJ2-7; a weak D match, TRBD1 (5 bases). Germline loops: CDR1 LNHNV, CDR2 YYDKDF (reference sequence). The CDR3 contains 14 residues. Trimming removed 4 bases at V and 2 bases at J, with 12 bases between. The CDR3 protein is CATSNRQQTYEQYF. The CDR3 DNA sequence: TGTGCCACCAGCAACCGACAGCAGACCTACGAGCAGTACTTC. Variable domain in full (rest from reference TRBV15 and TRBJ2-7): DAMVIQNPRYQVTQFGKPVTLSCSQTLNHNVMYWYQQKSSQAPKLLFHYYDKDFNNEADTPDNFQSRRPNTSFCFLDIRSPGLGDTAMYLCATSNRQQTYEQYFGPGTRLTVT.

The rearrangement joins TRBV27 to TRBJ2-5; D is undetermined. Trimming took 6 bases from V and 5 from J, leaving 16 bases between them. The CDR3 consists of 14 residues. Per germline, CDR1 MNHEY and CDR2 SMNVEV (reference sequence). The CDR3 sequence: CASRTHGVGETQYF. In DNA form, the CDR3 reads TGTGCCAGCAGAACTCACGGAGTTGGGGAGACCCAGTACTTC.

This chain links TRBV5-6 with TRBJ2-2; TRBD1 matches at 7 bases. Germline values: CDR1 SGHDT, CDR2 YYEEEE. Trimming removed 2 bases from V and 5 bases from J; junction bases left unmatched: 9. The CDR3 is 16 residues long. This chain's CDR3 is CASSFRSNRGTGELFF. CDR3 coding DNA: TGTGCCAGCAGCTTCCGATCCAACAGGGGAACCGGGGAGCTGTTTTTT.

This chain joins TRBV4-1 and TRBJ2-4; tentatively, D is TRBD2 (6 bases). The V end was cut by 1 base, the J end by 3 bases, with 13 bases between. Germline CDR1 is MGHRA and CDR2 is YSYEKL. This CDR3 is built from 16 residues. The CDR3, as DNA: TGCGCCAGCAGCCAAGTTTATAGGGAGGTCAAAAACATTCAGTACTTC. Encoded protein: CASSQVYREVKNIQYF.

The CDR3 is CASSLAGQGLNTEAFF. The DNA for the CDR3 is TGTGCCAGCAGCTTAGCCGGGCAGGGTTTGAACACTGAAGCTTTCTTT. The V gene is TRBV7-2, the J gene TRBJ1-1; tentative D call: TRBD1 (5 bases). Germline V CDR1 and CDR2: SGHTA, FQGNSA. Between the trimmed V and J ends, which lost 0 bases and 0 bases, there was a span of 11 bases. This CDR3 comprises 16 residues. The full variable domain, with the rest looked up from reference TRBV7-2 and TRBJ1-1, is GAGVSQSPSNKVTEKGKDVELRCDPISGHTALYWYRQSLGQGLEFLIYFQGNSAPDKSGLPSDRFSAERTGGSVSTLTIQRTQQEDSAVYLCASSLAGQGLNTEAFFGQGTRLTVV.

The chain links TRBV30 to TRBJ2-5; 11 nucleotides agree with TRBD2. J lost 0 bases, V lost 2 bases, and 8 bases had no gene match. CDR1 GTSNPN and CDR2 SVGIG come from the germline V gene (reference sequence). The length of the CDR3 is 17 residues. CDR3 in DNA: TGTGCCTGGAGTAGAACTAGCGGGGGCCTGTACCAAGAGACCCAGTACTTC. Encoded protein: CAWSRTSGGLYQETQYF.

The rearrangement joins TRBV2 to TRBJ2-1, with 12 bases that match TRBD1. The CDR3 covers 15 residues. CDR1 SNHLY and CDR2 FYNNEI come from the germline V gene. Germline trimming cut 6 bases from V and 9 bases from J; bases unmatched to any gene: 9. The CDR3 coding sequence is TGTGCCAGCAGCACCGGGACAGGGGGCCTATTTGAGCAGTTCTTC. It yields the protein CASSTGTGGLFEQFF.

On this clone: Other DNA sequences of this sample code for an identical CDR3. The chain joins TRBV18 to TRBJ2-3, with D hard to call. The V and J ends lost 0 bases and 1 base respectively, with 5 bases between them. There are 14 residues in the CDR3. Germline-derived CDR1 and CDR2 are KGHSH and LQKENI. This chain's CDR3 is CASSPPSGTDTQYF. In DNA form, the CDR3 reads TGTGCCAGCTCACCACCCTCGGGCACAGATACGCAGTATTTT.

The V call is TRBV2, the J call TRBJ2-1; tentatively, D is TRBD1 (6 bases). Trimming cost V 5 bases and J 6 bases, with 14 bases left between them. The CDR3 has 14 amino acids. Germline CDR1 and CDR2: SNHLY and FYNNEI. CDR3 in DNA: TGTGCCAGCAGTATTAGGACAGAGATCAATGAGCAGTTCTTC. It yields the protein CASSIRTEINEQFF.

The rearrangement uses TRBV27 and TRBJ1-6; 10 bases align to TRBD1. The CDR3 has 17 residues. Germline V gives CDR1 MNHEY, CDR2 SMNVEV (reference sequence). V gave up 4 bases and J gave up 6 bases; unmatched junction bases: 9. The DNA for the CDR3 is TGTGCCAGCAGTTCCTCTGACAGGGGGCCTCGTAATTCACCCCTCCACTTT. Residues: CASSSSDRGPRNSPLHF.

The count of this clone is one. V gene TRBV11-2 combines with J gene TRBJ2-3; TRBD1 might be the D (6 bases). Germline V gives CDR1 SGHAT, CDR2 FQNNGV. Trimming took off 1 base at V and 1 base at J, with 15 bases between the two ends. This CDR3 comprises 17 residues. This CDR3 is CASSLVVSRGGTDTQYF. CDR3 sequence (DNA): TGTGCCAGCAGCTTAGTGGTTTCCAGGGGAGGCACAGATACGCAGTATTTT.

This chain connects TRBV5-5 to TRBJ1-2; TRBD1 matches at 10 bases. Germline CDR1 reads SGHKS; CDR2 reads YYEKEE (reference sequence). V lost 0 bases, J lost 3 bases, and 14 bases stayed unmatched. The CDR3 is 19 residues long. The CDR3 reads CASSLAGWDRGRSDYGYTF. The CDR3 DNA is TGTGCCAGCAGCTTGGCGGGTTGGGACAGGGGCCGAAGTGACTATGGCTACACCTTC.

The chain carries TRBV5-1 and TRBJ2-3; 11 positions match TRBD1. Trimming took 4 bases from V and 7 from J; bases not matched to a gene: 5. Germline CDR1 reads SGHRS; CDR2 reads YFSETQ. This CDR3 has 14 residues. Here the CDR3 DNA reads TGCGCCAGCAGCCCCGGGACAGGGGGACATACGCAGTATTTT. The encoded protein is CASSPGTGGHTQYF. Full variable domain (missing parts from reference TRBV5-1 and TRBJ2-3): KAGVTQTPRYLIKTRGQQVTLSCSPISGHRSVSWYQQTPGQGLQFLFEYFSETQRNKGNFPGRFSGRQFSNSRSEMNVSTLELGDSALYLCASSPGTGGHTQYFGPGTRLTVL.

This clone was recorded only once. The chain combines TRBV7-9 with TRBJ1-1, with TRBD1 identical over 7 bases. The CDR3 extends over 15 amino acids. In germline, CDR1 is SEHNR, CDR2 FQNEAQ (reference sequence). V was pared by 4 bases and J by 4 bases, with 9 bases of the junction left unmatched. Here the CDR3 reads CASSSLLGQATEAFF. CDR3 DNA: TGTGCCAGCAGCTCCCTACTCGGACAGGCCACTGAAGCTTTCTTT.

This rearrangement joins TRBV2 to TRBJ2-3; perhaps TRBD2 as D (6 bases). Germline V gives CDR1 SNHLY, CDR2 FYNNEI. Trimming removed 6 bases from V and 2 bases from J, with 9 bases in between. The CDR3 sequence is 13 residues long. CDR3 bases: TGTGCCAGCAGGCGGGGCCTCACAGATACGCAGTATTTT. Amino acids: CASRRGLTDTQYF.

As concerns this clone: The same CDR3 also results from other DNA sequences found in this sample. For the CDR3, the DNA is TGCGCCAGCAGCTTAGACAGGGGCAGCAATCAGCCCCAGCATTTT. Translated, it gives CASSLDRGSNQPQHF. The chain combines TRBV5-1 with TRBJ1-5; 8 bases are a match to TRBD1. Losses at the gene ends were 2 bases for V and 1 base for J; bases not matched to a gene: 2. The germline CDR1 and CDR2 sequences are SGHRS and YFSETQ. The CDR3 loop spans 15 amino acids.

V and J are TRBV11-2 and TRBJ2-7, with 10 bases that match TRBD2. The CDR3 length is 14 residues. The V gene's germline CDR1 is SGHAT and CDR2 FQNNGV. V lost 1 base to trimming and J lost 4 bases; unmatched junction nucleotides: 1. This chain's CDR3 is CASSLASGGYEQYF. The CDR3 DNA is TGTGCCAGCAGCTTAGCTAGCGGGGGTTACGAGCAGTACTTC.

The rearrangement uses TRBV11-2 and TRBJ2-7, with TRBD1 identical over 7 bases. CDR3 length: 13 amino acids. V gave up 5 bases and J gave up 2 bases; unmatched junction bases: 3. Germline CDR1 SGHAT, CDR2 FQNNGV. The CDR3 spells CASSAGTAYEQYF. The DNA of the CDR3 is TGTGCCAGCAGCGCCGGGACAGCCTACGAGCAGTACTTC.

The chain recombines TRBV2 with TRBJ2-2; D not resolved. CDR3 length equals 13 residues. With 4 bases removed from V and 6 bases from J, the gap between germline ends came to 9 bases. The germline gives CDR1 SNHLY, CDR2 FYNNEI. CDR3 coding DNA: TGTGCCAGCAGTGTGAGGCAGTCCGGGGAGCTGTTTTTT. As protein: CASSVRQSGELFF.